The next 11 T cell receptor beta chains were all read from a single sample in a study of cytomegalovirus exposure and HLA in healthy donors. PCR primers comprised 60 Vbeta and 13 Jbeta primers. The table came from immunoSEQ multiplex PCR; TCRdb's copy has only in-frame clones and leaves some out. The table lists about 190,000 clones, about nine tenths of them singletons. The sequencing input was PBMCs. Source of these receptors: a man in his thirties or forties in good health and CMV-seronegative.

This clone has only one observation. The V and J genes are TRBV6-5 and TRBJ1-1, with TRBD1 identical over 8 bases. With 4 bases clipped from V and 4 bases from J, the junction kept 8 bases outside the gene matches. Germline CDR1 is MNHEY and CDR2 is SVGAGI. The CDR3 has 15 amino acids. The CDR3, as DNA: TGTGCCAGCAGTTGCTCCACAGGGGGAGGCACTGAAGCTTTCTTT. Its protein is CASSCSTGGGTEAFF.

This rearrangement joins TRBV11-2 to TRBJ2-7, with TRBD2 matching 9 bases. The CDR3 covers 14 residues. Germline assignment: CDR1 SGHAT and CDR2 FQNNGV. V trimming: 1 base; J trimming: 3 bases; junction bases outside the gene matches: 1. CDR3 bases: TGTGCCAGCAGCTTAGGTAGCGGGAGCTACGAGCAGTACTTC. Protein product: CASSLGSGSYEQYF. Drawing the rest from reference TRBV11-2 and TRBJ2-7, the complete variable domain is EAGVAQSPRYKIIEKRQSVAFWCNPISGHATLYWYQQILGQGPKLLIQFQNNGVVDDSQLPKDRFSAERLKGVDSTLKIQPAKLEDSAVYLCASSLGSGSYEQYFGPGTRLTVT.

The rearrangement links TRBV5-1 to TRBJ2-1; 12 bases agree with TRBD2. V trimming: 0 bases; J trimming: 4 bases; junction bases outside the gene matches: 2. The CDR3 is 16 amino acids. CDR1 and CDR2 (germline): SGHRS, YFSETQ. CDR3 in DNA: TGCGCCAGCAGCTTGGCCGGGACTAGCGGGTACAATGAGCAGTTCTTC. Translated, it gives CASSLAGTSGYNEQFF.

This clone was observed a handful of times. The rearrangement uses TRBV6-6 and TRBJ2-4; TRBD1 matches at 11 bases. Germline V CDR1 and CDR2: MNHNY, SVGAGI (reference sequence). The CDR3 runs 16 residues. Trimming cost V 6 bases and J 3 bases; bases outside gene matches: 7. CDR3 nucleotides: TGTGCCAGCAGGAGGACAGGGGGCAAAGTCAAAAACATTCAGTACTTC. Translation: CASRRTGGKVKNIQYF.

V usage is TRBV7-2 and J usage is TRBJ2-5; possibly TRBD1 for D (6 bases). V was clipped by 4 bases and J by 1 base, with 13 bases between them. Germline CDR1 and CDR2: SGHTA and FQGNSA. This CDR3 contains 15 residues. DNA for the CDR3: TGTGCCAGCAGCTCTGCAGGACAGATCCAAGAGACCCAGTACTTC. Protein product: CASSSAGQIQETQYF.

V gene TRBV4-2 combines with J gene TRBJ1-3; D ambiguous. This CDR3 has 18 residues. Trimming removed 0 bases at V and 0 bases at J, with 15 bases between. Germline V gene sequence: CDR1 LGHNA, CDR2 YNFKEQ. CDR3: CASSQDPRPGISGNTIYF. The CDR3 DNA is TGTGCCAGCAGCCAAGATCCCCGCCCAGGAATCTCTGGAAACACCATATATTTT.

CDR3 region: CASSSPGGPGTDTQYF. The CDR3 DNA sequence: TGTGCCAGCAGCTCGCCGGGGGGGCCTGGCACAGATACGCAGTATTTT. The chain uses TRBV5-4 and TRBJ2-3, with 8 bases identical to TRBD2. Trimming cost V 3 bases and J 1 base; bases outside gene matches: 7. From germline, CDR1 is SGHNT and CDR2 YYREEE (reference sequence). The CDR3 length is 16 residues.

This CDR3 is CAWRPKDSSNYGYTF. DNA of the CDR3: TGTGCCTGGAGACCGAAGGACAGTTCTAACTATGGCTACACCTTC. The genes are TRBV30 and TRBJ1-2; a weak D match, TRBD1 (6 bases). The CDR3 consists of 15 residues. Deletions cut 3 bases from V and 0 bases from J, with 14 bases between. Germline CDR1 is GTSNPN and CDR2 is SVGIG (reference sequence).

This sequence joins TRBV6-4 and TRBJ2-4; TRBD1 might be the D (6 bases). Looked up from germline, CDR1 is MRHNA and CDR2 is SNTAGT. V lost 3 bases to trimming and J lost 6 bases, with 9 bases between them. CDR3 length: 13 amino acids. This chain's CDR3 is CASSEAGANIQYF. CDR3 in DNA: TGTGCCAGCAGTGAGGCAGGGGCAAACATTCAGTACTTC.

The V gene is TRBV11-3, the J gene TRBJ2-3, with TRBD1 matching 8 bases. Trimming cost V 4 bases and J 9 bases; bases outside gene matches: 3. CDR3 length equals 12 residues. Germline V CDR1 and CDR2: SGHNT, YENEEA. CDR3 sequence reads: CASSYRDRTQYF. CDR3 DNA: TGTGCCAGCAGCTACCGGGACAGGACGCAGTATTTT.

The chain uses TRBV9 and TRBJ1-6; 8 bases map to TRBD1. The CDR3 extends over 16 amino acids. V lost 0 bases, J lost 5 bases, and 4 bases stayed unmatched. CDR1 is SGDLS and CDR2 is YYNGEE in the germline V gene. The CDR3 bases are TGTGCCAGCAGCGTAGGGACAGGGTTCAATAATTCACCCCTCCACTTT. Protein product: CASSVGTGFNNSPLHF.